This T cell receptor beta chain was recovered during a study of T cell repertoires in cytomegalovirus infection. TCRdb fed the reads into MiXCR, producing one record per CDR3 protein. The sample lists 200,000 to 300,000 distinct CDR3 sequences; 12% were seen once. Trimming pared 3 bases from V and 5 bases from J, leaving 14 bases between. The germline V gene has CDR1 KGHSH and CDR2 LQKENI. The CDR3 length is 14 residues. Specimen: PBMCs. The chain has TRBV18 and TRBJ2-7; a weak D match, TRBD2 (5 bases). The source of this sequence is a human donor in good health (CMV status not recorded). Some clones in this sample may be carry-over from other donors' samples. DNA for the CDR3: TGTGCCAGCTCACCCCTAGCCCGGAAGGACGAGCAGTACTTC. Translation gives CASSPLARKDEQYF.